This T cell receptor beta chain was retrieved from a study of PD-1 blockade in classical Hodgkin lymphoma. As to time point: cycle 4 day 1 (C4D1), after 6 weeks of nivolumab. Each patient experienced a relapse that followed autologous stem cell transplantation, and brentuximab vedotin exposure varied. Classification of best responses gave complete response, partial response or progressive disease. Notes on this clone: As yet, its antigen is unknown.

Sequencing used immunoSEQ multiplex PCR; TCRdb keeps in-frame clones, though not all of them. Of around 25,000 clones in the sample, more than 75% were seen once. General study findings and limits: Although disease activity or prior therapy may be involved, causes of the repertoire differences remain undefined.

The germline V gene has CDR1 MNHNS and CDR2 SASEGT. This CDR3 has 13 residues. The ends were cut back, 1 base at V and 0 bases at J, with 3 bases in the middle. The chain couples TRBV6-1 to TRBJ1-1; D unresolved. The clonotype was recovered from a human donor with classical Hodgkin lymphoma. Sequencing used peripheral blood mononuclear cells (PBMCs), obtained before the fourth cycle of nivolumab. CDR3: CASSEGLNTEAFF. The CDR3 nucleotides are TGTGCCAGCAGTGAAGGGCTGAACACTGAAGCTTTCTTT.